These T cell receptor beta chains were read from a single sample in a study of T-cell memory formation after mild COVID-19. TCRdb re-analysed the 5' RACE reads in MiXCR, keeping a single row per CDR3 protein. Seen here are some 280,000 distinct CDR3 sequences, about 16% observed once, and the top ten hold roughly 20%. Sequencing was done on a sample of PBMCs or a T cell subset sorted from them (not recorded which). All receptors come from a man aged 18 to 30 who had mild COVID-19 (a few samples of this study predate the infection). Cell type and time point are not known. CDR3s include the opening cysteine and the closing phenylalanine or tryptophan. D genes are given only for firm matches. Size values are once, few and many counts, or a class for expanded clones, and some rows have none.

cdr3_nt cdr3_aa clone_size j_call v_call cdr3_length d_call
TGCGCCAGCAGCCAAGAGCATTCGGACCGCCCAGATACGCAGTATTTT CASSQEHSDRPDTQYF NA TRBJ2-3 TRBV4-3 16 NA
TGTGCCAGCAGTACCGGGACACCCCAAGTTCCCCTCCACTTT CASSTGTPQVPLHF NA TRBJ1-6 TRBV12-3/TRBV12-4 14 NA
TGTGCTAGTGGTTTGATAGTTGGGGCCTTGAACACTGAAGCTTTCTTT CASGLIVGALNTEAFF few TRBJ1-1 TRBV12-5 16 NA
TGTGCCAGCAATGGCGGGGGGCTCCTCCAAGAGACCCAGTACTTC CASNGGGLLQETQYF NA TRBJ2-5 TRBV12-3/TRBV12-4 15 TRBD2
TGCAGTGCTAGCCCAGGCACAGATACGCAGTATTTT CSASPGTDTQYF NA TRBJ2-3 TRBV20-1 12 NA
TGTGCCAGCAGCAGAGCCGAAATACCACTGCTAGAAAATGGCCTTGGATTC CASSRAEIPLLENGLGF few TRBJ1-2 TRBV21-1 17 NA
TGTGCCAGCAGCCCCGGGCAGGGAAACAATGAGCAGTTCTTC CASSPGQGNNEQFF NA TRBJ2-1 TRBV7-2 14 NA
TGCGCCAGCAGCCCAGCGGGGAGGCTCAAATTTGGAGAGACCCAGTACTTC CASSPAGRLKFGETQYF few TRBJ2-5 TRBV4-1 17 TRBD2
TGCGCCAGCAGCCAAGATAAGGGACAGGGCTCCTGGGGCTACACCTTC CASSQDKGQGSWGYTF few TRBJ1-2 TRBV4-3 16 TRBD1
TGTGCCAGCAGCCCTGACAGTCCCAATCAGCCCCAGCATTTT CASSPDSPNQPQHF few TRBJ1-5 TRBV12-3/TRBV12-4 14 NA
TGTGCCAGCAGTCTACTAGGCGGGGCCGGGAACACTGAAGCTTTCTTT CASSLLGGAGNTEAFF NA TRBJ1-1 TRBV6-1 16 NA
TGCGCCAGCAGCTTGGGTATCGGGGGGTACAATCAGCCCCAGCATTTT CASSLGIGGYNQPQHF few TRBJ1-5 TRBV5-1 16 NA
TGTGCCAGCAGCTTAATGGCTTGGAATGAGCAGTTCTTC CASSLMAWNEQFF NA TRBJ2-1 TRBV7-2 13 NA
TGCAGTGCTAGAGATGTCAGGGGGGTTTCTGAAGCTTTCTTT CSARDVRGVSEAFF NA TRBJ1-1 TRBV20-1 14 TRBD1
TGTGCCAGCTCCAACGGCGACAGGGGGCTTTCACCCCTCCACTTT CASSNGDRGLSPLHF NA TRBJ1-6 TRBV6-5 15 TRBD1
TGTGCCATCAGTCAAGTCAACGTCCAAGAGACCCAGTACTTC CAISQVNVQETQYF NA TRBJ2-5 TRBV10-3 14 NA
TGTGCCAGCAGCTTAGAGTGGAGCTCTGGAAACACCATATATTTT CASSLEWSSGNTIYF few TRBJ1-3 TRBV7-2 15 NA
TGTGCCATCAGTGAAAGTGTGGCAGGGAGGGTGGTAGCTTTCTTT CAISESVAGRVVAFF NA TRBJ1-1 TRBV10-3 15 NA
TGTGCCAGCAGCGCTGGGGGACAGGGCCGTTCACCCCTCCACTTT CASSAGGQGRSPLHF many TRBJ1-6 TRBV7-3 15 TRBD1
TGTGCCAGCAGCTGGGGGTGGAACACTGAAGCTTTCTTT CASSWGWNTEAFF NA TRBJ1-1 TRBV7-3 13 NA
TGCGCCAGCAGAGAAGGGACAGGGGGCCTCGGGGAGCTGTTTTTT CASREGTGGLGELFF NA TRBJ2-2 TRBV5-1 15 TRBD1
TGTGCCAGCAGCTCCTACTCGGCCCCCGGCACAGATACGCAGTATTTT CASSSYSAPGTDTQYF many TRBJ2-3 TRBV7-9 16 NA
TGTGCCAGCAGCTTAGAAGGTACAGGGGCGAGGCCTGAAGCTTTCTTT CASSLEGTGARPEAFF NA TRBJ1-1 TRBV7-2 16 TRBD1
TGCGCCAGCAGCCAAGACGGGGATACGCAGTATTTT CASSQDGDTQYF many TRBJ2-3 TRBV4-3 12 NA
TGCGCCAGCAGCACCGGGACCCCCAGCGGGGAGCTGTTTTTT CASSTGTPSGELFF NA TRBJ2-2 TRBV5-1 14 NA
TGCGCCAGCAGCCAAGAGGGACCGGCTGGCAAGCAGTATTTT CASSQEGPAGKQYF few TRBJ2-3 TRBV4-3 14 NA
TGCAGTGCTAGAGCCCCGCCAGATACGCAGTATTTT CSARAPPDTQYF many TRBJ2-3 TRBV20-1 12 NA
TGCAGTGCTAGAGATACGGACTCTGGGGCCAACGTCCTGACTTTC CSARDTDSGANVLTF NA TRBJ2-6 TRBV20-1 15 NA
TGTGCCAGCAGCGAGCAGGGGGCCAGAAACACCATATATTTT CASSEQGARNTIYF NA TRBJ1-3 TRBV9 14 TRBD1
TGTGCCAGCAGCTTTAGAGGGTTTGGCTACACCTTC CASSFRGFGYTF few TRBJ1-2 TRBV7-2 12 NA
TGTGCCAGCAGTTTATCACCCCGATCGAACACTGAAGCTTTCTTT CASSLSPRSNTEAFF few TRBJ1-1 TRBV12-3/TRBV12-4 15 NA
TGTGCCAGCAGCCCGCCGGCGGGGAACACTGAAGCTTTCTTT CASSPPAGNTEAFF few TRBJ1-1 TRBV7-2 14 NA
TGTGCCAGCAGTTACCTTCCCAGGACTAGCTCAAGCTCCTACAATGAGCAGTTCTTC CASSYLPRTSSSSYNEQFF NA TRBJ2-1 TRBV6-2/TRBV6-3 19 TRBD2
TGTGCCTGGAGTGTAGTTGATCTGTGGACTGAAGCTTTCTTT CAWSVVDLWTEAFF NA TRBJ1-1 TRBV30 14 NA
TGTGCCAGCAGCCCCTCGACAGACTACAATGAGCAGTTCTTC CASSPSTDYNEQFF few TRBJ2-1 TRBV7-3 14 NA
TGTGCCAGCAGCTCGGGACTAGGCGGGTACAATGAGCAGTTCTTC CASSSGLGGYNEQFF NA TRBJ2-1 TRBV7-2 15 TRBD2
TGCGCCAGCGGCAACAGGGGTACTGAAGCTTTCTTT CASGNRGTEAFF once TRBJ1-1 TRBV5-1 12 TRBD1
TGTGCCAGCAGCGTAGGGCCGGATTATTACTCTGGAAACACCATATATTTT CASSVGPDYYSGNTIYF few TRBJ1-3 TRBV9 17 NA
TGTGCCAGCAGTTTAATCTTTTCGGCAGGTGAAGCTTTCTTT CASSLIFSAGEAFF many TRBJ1-1 TRBV28 14 NA
TGTGCCAGCTCACCCGGACTAGCGGGGGACCATACGCAGTATTTT CASSPGLAGDHTQYF NA TRBJ2-3 TRBV18 15 TRBD2
TGCAGCGTTGAGTGGCCATCCAGGGGTTCTACTGAAGCTTTCTTT CSVEWPSRGSTEAFF few TRBJ1-1 TRBV29-1 15 NA
TGTGCCAGCAGCAAAGGGTTTGGGGGGGTATGTTCGGCAAACATTCAGTACTTC CASSKGFGGVCSANIQYF few TRBJ2-4 TRBV21-1 18 NA
TGCAGTGCTACCCTCGGGGGGTTGAACACTGAAGCTTTCTTT CSATLGGLNTEAFF once TRBJ1-1 TRBV20-1 14 NA
TGCGCCAGCAGCTTGCCTGTGGGGGTCGATGAGCAGTTCTTC CASSLPVGVDEQFF few TRBJ2-1 TRBV5-1 14 NA
TGTGCCAGCGGATGGGGGGGGCCTCCCCAAGAGACCCAGTACTTC CASGWGGPPQETQYF NA TRBJ2-5 TRBV7-6 15 NA
TGTGCCAGCAGCCGTGGGACGGACAAAGAGACCCAGTACTTC CASSRGTDKETQYF NA TRBJ2-5 TRBV7-3 14 NA
TGTGCCAGCAGCTTAGCCCCGGGACTAGCGGGGGGGCACAAAAACATTCAGTACTTC CASSLAPGLAGGHKNIQYF NA TRBJ2-4 TRBV7-2 19 TRBD2
TGTGCCAGCAGCTTGACAGCTTACCAAGAGACCCAGTACTTC CASSLTAYQETQYF few TRBJ2-5 TRBV7-2 14 NA
TGTGCCAGTAGTATAAGGGTTAGCAATCAGCCCCAGCATTTT CASSIRVSNQPQHF many TRBJ1-5 TRBV19 14 NA
TGTGCCAGCAGCCGAGACTTCTTTGGAGAGACCCAGTACTTC CASSRDFFGETQYF many TRBJ2-5 TRBV7-2 14 NA
TGTGCCAGCAGTCCCTGGAGCGGGCGTGGGGAGACCCAGTACTTC CASSPWSGRGETQYF few TRBJ2-5 TRBV6-2/TRBV6-3 15 NA
TGCGCCAGCAGCCCGCTCGACCAGCCAGGGGAGCTGTTTTTT CASSPLDQPGELFF many TRBJ2-2 TRBV4-1 14 NA
TGTGCCAGCAGTCAAGGGTGGGGTACTGAAGCTTTCTTT CASSQGWGTEAFF few TRBJ1-1 TRBV7-9 13 NA
TGTGCCATCAGTGAGTCATATCCAGGGGACCTAGCCAAAAACATTCAGTACTTC CAISESYPGDLAKNIQYF few TRBJ2-4 TRBV10-3 18 NA